The 6 T cell receptor beta chains below all came from one sample that was sequenced in a study of T cells expressing NK-cell markers. TCRdb re-called the 5' RACE reads; one entry per CDR3 protein, DNA not given. The sample spans about 150,000 distinct CDR3 sequences; the ten largest clones claim roughly 35%. The sample was blood T cells: a sorted CD56 or NKG2C T cell subset, CD4+ or CD8+ T cells, or bulk PBMC T cells (not recorded which). Source of these receptors: a woman aged 45 to 65 in good health.

The rearrangement links TRBV2 to TRBJ2-1; no DNA is available, so the TRBD2 call from TCRdb remains unchecked. This CDR3 region has 15 residues. CDR1 and CDR2 (germline): SNHLY, FYNNEI. CDR3 protein: CASSGTSDTYNEQFF. Together with reference TRBV2 and TRBJ2-1, the CDR3 gives the full variable domain: EPEVTQTPSHQVTQMGQEVILRCVPISNHLYFYWYRQILGQKVEFLVSFYNNEISEKSEIFDDQFSVERPDGSNFTLKIRSTKLEDSAMYFCASSGTSDTYNEQFFGPGTRLTVL.

The rearrangement links TRBV5-6 to TRBJ2-7; TCRdb selects TRBD1, and the lack of DNA leaves this call unchecked. Germline loops: CDR1 SGHDT, CDR2 YYEEEE. This CDR3 region has 14 residues. The CDR3 spells CASSFGTGAYEQYF.

This chain uses TRBV7-9 with TRBJ1-3. The germline gives CDR1 SEHNR, CDR2 FQNEAQ (reference sequence). This CDR3 is 13 amino acids long. The CDR3 loop reads CASSLSRENTIYF.

The chain recombines TRBV12-3 or TRBV12-4 with TRBJ2-1; checking the TCRdb D call of TRBD2 is not possible without DNA. The length of the CDR3 is 13 residues. The CDR3 region is CASSPGAYNEQFF.

The chain joins TRBV11-2 to TRBJ2-5; with no DNA, the TCRdb D assignment of TRBD1 cannot be verified. The germline V gene encodes CDR1 SGHAT and CDR2 FQNNGV. CDR3 length: 16 residues. CDR3 region: CASSSAPSGTGETQYF.

V and J are TRBV19 and TRBJ2-1. This CDR3 is 14 amino acids long. Germline CDR1 is LNHDA and CDR2 is SQIVND (reference sequence). CDR3 amino acids: CASNIRYSYNEQFF.